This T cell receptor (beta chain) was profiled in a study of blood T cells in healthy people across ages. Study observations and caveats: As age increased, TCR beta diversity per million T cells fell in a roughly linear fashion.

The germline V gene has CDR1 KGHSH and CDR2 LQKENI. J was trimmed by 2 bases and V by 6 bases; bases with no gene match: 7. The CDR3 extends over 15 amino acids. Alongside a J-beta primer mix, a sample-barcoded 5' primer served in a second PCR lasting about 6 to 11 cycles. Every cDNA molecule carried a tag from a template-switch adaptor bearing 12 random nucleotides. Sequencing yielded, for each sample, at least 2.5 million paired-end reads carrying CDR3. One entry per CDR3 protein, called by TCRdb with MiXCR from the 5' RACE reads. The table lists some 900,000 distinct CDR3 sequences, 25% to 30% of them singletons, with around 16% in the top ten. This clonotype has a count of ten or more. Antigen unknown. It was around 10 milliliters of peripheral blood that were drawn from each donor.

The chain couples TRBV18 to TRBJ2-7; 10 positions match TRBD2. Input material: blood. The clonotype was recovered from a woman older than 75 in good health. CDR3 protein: CASSSTSGTTYEQYF. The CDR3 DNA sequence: TGTGCCAGCTCGTCAACTAGCGGGACCACCTACGAGCAGTACTTC.